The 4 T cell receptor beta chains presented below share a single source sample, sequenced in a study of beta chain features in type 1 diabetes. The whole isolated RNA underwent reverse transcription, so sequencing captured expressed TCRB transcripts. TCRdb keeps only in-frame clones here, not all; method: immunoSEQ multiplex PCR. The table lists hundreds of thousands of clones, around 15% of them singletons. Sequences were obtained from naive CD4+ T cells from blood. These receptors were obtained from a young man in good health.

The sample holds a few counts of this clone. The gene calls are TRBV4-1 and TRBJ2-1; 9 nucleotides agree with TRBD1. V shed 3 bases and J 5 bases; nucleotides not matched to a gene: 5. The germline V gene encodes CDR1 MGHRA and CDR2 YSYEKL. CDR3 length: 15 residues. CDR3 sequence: CASSQRDREDNEQFF. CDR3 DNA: TGCGCCAGCAGCCAGAGGGACAGGGAGGACAATGAGCAGTTCTTC.

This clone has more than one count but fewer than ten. In DNA, the CDR3 is TGTGCCAGCAGCTTTAAGCAGGGGGCCCCCGGGGAGCTGTTTTTT. It is translated as CASSFKQGAPGELFF. The chain links TRBV11-2 to TRBJ2-2; TRBD1 aligns across 8 bases. Germline V CDR1 and CDR2: SGHAT, FQNNGV. The CDR3 loop spans 15 amino acids. The J segment lost 6 bases and the V segment lost 3 bases, leaving 6 bases of the junction unmatched.

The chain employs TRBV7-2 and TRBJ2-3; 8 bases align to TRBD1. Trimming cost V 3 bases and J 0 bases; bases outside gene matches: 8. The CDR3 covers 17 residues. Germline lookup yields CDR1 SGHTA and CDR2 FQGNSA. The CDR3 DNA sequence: TGTGCCAGCAGCTTCCATCGACAGGGGCTCAGCACAGATACGCAGTATTTT. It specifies CASSFHRQGLSTDTQYF.

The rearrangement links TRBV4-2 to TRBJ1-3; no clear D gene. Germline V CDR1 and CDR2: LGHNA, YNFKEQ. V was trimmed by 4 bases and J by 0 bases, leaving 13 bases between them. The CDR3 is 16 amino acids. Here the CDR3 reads CASSPSDIVSGNTIYF. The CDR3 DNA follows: TGTGCCAGCAGCCCAAGCGACATCGTCTCTGGAAACACCATATATTTT.